What follows are 20 T cell receptor beta chains derived from one specimen sequenced in a study of human T cells and chemical hapten exposure. Time point of the sample: patch test 1, 2 weeks after DPC sensitization. Documented treatment: therapeutic diphenylcyclopropenone sensitization with weekly scalp DPC. TCRdb re-analysed the RACE reads in MiXCR, keeping a single row per CDR3 protein. The repertoire holds roughly 80,000 distinct CDR3 sequences, with roughly 10% as singletons. Sequences were derived from whole blood, sampled in connection with sensitization to the hapten diphenylcyclopropenone (DPC). Receptors were obtained from a woman between 45 and 65 years old with alopecia areata. Some clones in this sample may be carry-over from other donors' samples.

This clonotype was detected a few times. This chain uses TRBV7-8 with TRBJ2-3, with 9 bases fitting TRBD2. CDR1 is SGHVS and CDR2 is FQNEAQ in the germline V gene. CDR3 length: 17 amino acids. V shed 5 bases, J shed 3 bases, and the junction held 12 bases outside the gene matches. The CDR3 loop reads CASSPWKGSGRTDTQYF. The CDR3 region has the DNA TGTGCCAGCAGCCCCTGGAAGGGTAGCGGGAGAACAGATACGCAGTATTTT. Using reference TRBV7-8 and TRBJ2-3 for the parts outside the CDR3, the full variable domain is GAGVSQSPRYKVAKRGQDVALRCDPISGHVSLFWYQQALGQGPEFLTYFQNEAQLDKSGLPSDRFFAERPEGSVSTLKIQRTQQEDSAVYLCASSPWKGSGRTDTQYFGPGTRLTVL.

This clonotype was picked up a small number of times. The genes are TRBV9 and TRBJ2-1; a possible D gene is TRBD1 (6 bases). The V end lost 0 bases, the J end lost 0 bases, and 13 bases lay between the germline ends. Germline V gene data show CDR1 as SGDLS and CDR2 as YYNGEE. This CDR3 comprises 17 residues. CDR3 sequence reads: CASSVVGDRSSYNEQFF. As DNA, the CDR3 is TGTGCCAGCAGCGTAGTGGGCGACAGGAGCTCCTACAATGAGCAGTTCTTC.

This clonotype was counted a few times. The chain has TRBV5-4 and TRBJ1-3; perhaps TRBD1 as D (5 bases). Looked up from germline, CDR1 is SGHNT and CDR2 is YYREEE (reference sequence). The CDR3 contains 14 residues. V gave up 3 bases and J gave up 3 bases, with 10 bases separating them. CDR3 region: CASSSQRGGNTIYF. CDR3 nucleotide sequence: TGTGCCAGCAGCTCCCAGAGGGGTGGAAACACCATATATTTT.

To note about this clonotype: A much larger clone differs from this one at a single base, so this may be a read error. The chain carries TRBV7-6 and TRBJ2-2; D unresolved. Per the germline V gene, CDR1 is SGHVS and CDR2 is FNYEAQ. This CDR3 region has 11 residues. V was pared by 4 bases and J by 8 bases, with 5 bases between. This chain's CDR3 is CASSWAGELFF. CDR3 bases: TGTGCCAGCAGCTGGGCGGGGGAGCTGTTTTTT.

Note on this clonotype: This likely comes from a read error, as the CDR3 has no conserved phenylalanine or tryptophan at its end. The gene calls are TRBV18 and TRBJ1-6, with TRBD1 identical over 10 bases. The ends lost 9 bases at V and 7 bases at J; junction bases unmatched: 6. The germline V gene has CDR1 KGHSH and CDR2 LQKENI. This CDR3 spans 14 amino acids. The DNA for the CDR3 is TGTGCCAGTTGTCCGGGACAGGGGAATTCACCCCTCCACTCT. Translating gives CASCPGQGNSPLHS.

The rearrangement joins TRBV6-5 to TRBJ2-1, with TRBD1 matching over 8 bases. This CDR3 has 15 amino acids. The junction had 11 bases not matched to a gene; V was cut back by 5 bases and J by 8 bases. The V gene's germline CDR1 is MNHEY and CDR2 SVGAGI. CDR3 coding DNA: TGTGCCAGCAGTATACTGACAGGGGTCATCGATGAGCAGTTCTTC. Translated, it gives CASSILTGVIDEQFF.

This clonotype has just a few counts. This chain connects TRBV20-1 to TRBJ2-6; D is perhaps TRBD1 (5 bases). CDR1 DFQATT and CDR2 SNEGSKA come from the germline V gene (reference sequence). The CDR3 length is 13 residues. CDR3 sequence reads: CGLSRAGANVLTF. The CDR3 coding sequence is TGCGGCCTGAGCAGGGCTGGGGCCAACGTCCTGACTTTC.

This clonotype was counted many times. V usage is TRBV7-9 and J usage is TRBJ1-1; TRBD1 aligns across 10 bases. V lost 8 bases and J lost 3; bases outside the gene matches: 3. Germline CDR1 reads SEHNR; CDR2 reads FQNEAQ (reference sequence). The CDR3 runs 13 residues. This CDR3 reads CASSGTGDTEAFF. The DNA for the CDR3 is TGTGCCAGCTCGGGGACAGGGGACACTGAAGCTTTCTTT.

This clonotype has just a few counts. The chain links TRBV7-6 to TRBJ2-7; D is perhaps TRBD1 (6 bases). The length of the CDR3 is 13 residues. V gave up 4 bases and J gave up 4 bases, with 11 bases separating them. The germline V gene encodes CDR1 SGHVS and CDR2 FNYEAQ. The CDR3 here is CASSSAQGYEQYF. The CDR3 bases are TGTGCCAGCAGCTCAGCACAGGGTTACGAGCAGTACTTC.

This chain connects TRBV7-2 to TRBJ1-5, with TRBD1 as a possible D gene (6 bases). This CDR3 is built from 13 residues. V lost 5 bases, J lost 15 bases, and 20 bases lay in between. Germline V gives CDR1 SGHTA, CDR2 FQGNSA. This CDR3 is CASSNPTGTAMHF. CDR3 bases: TGTGCCAGCAGCAACCCGACAGGTACTGCCATGCATTTT.

This chain connects TRBV4-2 to TRBJ1-2; D unresolved. From germline, CDR1 is LGHNA and CDR2 YNFKEQ. CDR3 length: 16 amino acids. Trimming took off 1 base at V and 2 bases at J, with 14 bases between the two ends. CDR3 sequence: CASSQAPGGSNYGYTF. CDR3 coding DNA: TGTGCCAGCAGCCAAGCGCCCGGAGGGTCCAACTATGGCTACACCTTC.

This clonotype has a handful of counts. The chain employs TRBV29-1 and TRBJ2-5; D tentatively fits TRBD1 or TRBD2 (7 bases each). There are 14 residues in the CDR3. Germline CDR1 reads SQVTM; CDR2 reads ANQGSEA. Trimming removed 5 bases at V and 3 bases at J, with 16 bases between. The CDR3 spells CSVLGGTVKETQYF. The CDR3 DNA sequence: TGCAGCGTTCTGGGGGGGACAGTCAAAGAGACCCAGTACTTC.

This clonotype has just a few counts. This sequence joins TRBV15 and TRBJ2-2; D uncertain. The CDR3 consists of 14 residues. Germline lookup yields CDR1 LNHNV and CDR2 YYDKDF (reference sequence). V gave up 4 bases and J gave up 4 bases, with 10 bases separating them. The CDR3 reads CATSNRWATGELFF. The CDR3 nucleotides read TGTGCCACCAGCAACCGCTGGGCCACCGGGGAGCTGTTTTTT.

This clonotype was detected ten times or more. CDR3 sequence reads: CASSFGQGGILEQFF. The CDR3 bases are TGTGCCAGCAGTTTCGGACAGGGTGGAATCCTTGAGCAGTTCTTC. The rearrangement links TRBV28 to TRBJ2-1; 8 bases fit TRBD1. CDR1 MDHEN and CDR2 SYDVKM come from the germline V gene. V lost 3 bases to trimming and J lost 9 bases; unmatched junction nucleotides: 10. The CDR3 contains 15 residues.

The table lists this clonotype with many counts. The V gene is TRBV5-6, the J gene TRBJ1-1; the D gene is possibly TRBD1 (5 bases). The CDR3 is 14 amino acids. CDR1 SGHDT and CDR2 YYEEEE come from the germline V gene. V was shortened by 4 bases and J by 3 bases, with 13 bases between the two germline ends. The CDR3 loop is CASSTGPWDTEAFF. The CDR3 region has the DNA TGTGCCAGCAGCACGGGACCTTGGGACACTGAAGCTTTCTTT.

This clonotype was seen at least ten times. The chain couples TRBV7-9 to TRBJ2-1, with TRBD1 matching 9 bases. V shed 4 bases and J 13 bases; nucleotides not matched to a gene: 20. The germline gives CDR1 SEHNR, CDR2 FQNEAQ (reference sequence). This CDR3 has 17 residues. The CDR3 coding sequence is TGTGCCAGCAGCTCCTTGAAGCCCCTCCGACAGGGGGATCGCCAGTTCTTC. Translated: CASSSLKPLRQGDRQFF.

This clonotype turned up a few times. CDR3 nucleotides: TGTGCCAGCAGCCAAGAACAGGGGGTATTCTATGGCTACACCTTC. This gives the protein CASSQEQGVFYGYTF. This sequence joins TRBV14 and TRBJ1-2, with TRBD1 matching 8 bases. Unmatched junction bases numbered 4, after V lost 0 bases and J lost 4 bases. The germline CDR1 and CDR2 sequences are SGHDN and FVKESK. This CDR3 has 15 amino acids.

This clonotype appeared many times. The chain carries TRBV21-1 and TRBJ1-1. TRBV21-1 is a listed pseudogene. The CDR3 consists of 12 residues. This CDR3 reads CASSVGSGEAFF. The CDR3 coding sequence is TGTGCCAGCTCGGTTGGCAGCGGCGAAGCTTTCTTT.

This clonotype was seen a few times. V and J are TRBV5-1 and TRBJ2-5, with D possibly matching TRBD1 (6 bases). V was cut by 4 bases and J by 5 bases, with 18 bases left in between. Germline V gene data show CDR1 as SGHRS and CDR2 as YFSETQ. The CDR3 has 15 residues. CDR3 in amino acids: CASSRTGPLGETQYF. CDR3 nucleotides: TGCGCCAGCAGCCGAACAGGGCCCCTCGGTGAGACCCAGTACTTC.

The sample holds a few counts of this clonotype. The rearrangement uses TRBV12-3 or TRBV12-4 and TRBJ2-1, with D unresolved. Trimming removed 3 bases from V and 6 bases from J, with 6 bases in between. The CDR3 loop spans 12 amino acids. CDR3 residues: CASSFWVNEQFF. The CDR3 DNA follows: TGTGCCAGCAGTTTTTGGGTCAATGAGCAGTTCTTC.